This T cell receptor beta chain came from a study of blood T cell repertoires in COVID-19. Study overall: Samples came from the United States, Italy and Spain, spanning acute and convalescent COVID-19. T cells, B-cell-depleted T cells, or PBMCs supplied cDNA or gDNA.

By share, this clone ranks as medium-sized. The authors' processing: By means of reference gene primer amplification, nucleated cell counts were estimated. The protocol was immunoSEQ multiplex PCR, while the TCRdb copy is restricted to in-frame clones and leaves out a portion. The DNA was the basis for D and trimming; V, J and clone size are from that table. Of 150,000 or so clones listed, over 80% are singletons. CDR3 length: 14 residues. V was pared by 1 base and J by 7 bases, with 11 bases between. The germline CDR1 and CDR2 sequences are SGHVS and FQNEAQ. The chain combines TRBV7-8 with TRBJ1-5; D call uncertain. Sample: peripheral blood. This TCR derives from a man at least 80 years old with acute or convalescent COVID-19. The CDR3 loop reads CASSLGAWWQPQHF. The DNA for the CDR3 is TGTGCCAGCAGCTTAGGGGCTTGGTGGCAGCCCCAGCATTTT.